These T cell receptor beta chains were read from a single sample in a study of T-cell memory formation after mild COVID-19. TCRdb re-derived calls from the 5' RACE reads in MiXCR, one entry per CDR3 protein. The sample has a few hundred thousand distinct CDR3 sequences; 7% to 10% are singletons. Sequencing was done on a sample of PBMCs or a T cell subset sorted from them (not recorded which). These receptors were taken from a man younger than 30 who had mild COVID-19 (a few samples of this study predate the infection). Cell type and time point are not known. The CDR3 runs from the conserved cysteine through the conserved F or W. The order of the fields is J gene, clone size, D gene, V gene, CDR3 protein, CDR3 DNA. A D gene is named only where the DNA matches it firmly. Not all rows give a size; the values are once, few, many and, for expanded clones, a class.

TRBJ2-5,-,TRBD2,TRBV11-3,CASSASGEETQYF,TGTGCCAGCAGTGCCAGCGGGGAAGAGACCCAGTACTTC
TRBJ2-3,many,TRBD1,TRBV20-1,CSARHRDRKDTQYF,TGCAGTGCTAGACACCGGGACAGGAAAGATACGCAGTATTTT
TRBJ2-3,few,-,TRBV20-1,CSASDRAGTDTQYF,TGCAGTGCTAGTGATAGAGCCGGCACAGATACGCAGTATTTT
TRBJ2-1,-,TRBD2,TRBV4-2,CASSQDEGGNEQFF,TGTGCCAGCAGCCAAGATGAGGGAGGGAATGAGCAGTTCTTC
TRBJ2-1,many,-,TRBV2,CASRSGGSGEQFF,TGTGCCAGCAGATCCGGGGGATCGGGTGAGCAGTTCTTC
TRBJ2-2,few,TRBD2,TRBV4-3,CASSQVGGGYTGELFF,TGCGCCAGCAGCCAAGTCGGCGGGGGGTATACCGGGGAGCTGTTTTTT
TRBJ1-5,-,-,TRBV6-5,CASRGQFNQPQHF,TGTGCCAGCAGAGGGCAGTTTAATCAGCCCCAGCATTTT
TRBJ2-3,few,-,TRBV20-1,CSARGVRGKYF,TGCAGTGCTAGAGGAGTGAGGGGAAAGTATTTT
TRBJ2-3,many,-,TRBV20-1,CSANWLGIPDTQYF,TGCAGTGCTAATTGGCTAGGAATCCCAGATACGCAGTATTTT
TRBJ1-4,many,-,TRBV12-3/TRBV12-4,CASSLGGKLFF,TGTGCCAGCAGTTTAGGTGGAAAACTGTTTTTT
TRBJ2-3,many,TRBD1,TRBV5-5,CASSPRDRGRADTQYF,TGTGCCAGCAGCCCGCGGGACAGGGGCCGGGCAGATACGCAGTATTTT
TRBJ1-2,-,-,TRBV5-1,CASSLGQRNYGYTF,TGCGCCAGCAGCTTGGGGCAGCGTAACTATGGCTACACCTTC
TRBJ2-1,many,-,TRBV12-3/TRBV12-4,CASSSRATHYNEQFF,TGTGCCAGCAGTTCCCGGGCCACCCACTACAATGAGCAGTTCTTC
TRBJ2-5,-,TRBD2,TRBV9,CASSVGGGAWETQYF,TGTGCCAGCAGCGTAGGCGGGGGGGCCTGGGAGACCCAGTACTTC
TRBJ2-3,many,TRBD2,TRBV5-1,CASSTQTSGGDTQYF,TGCGCCAGCAGCACTCAGACTAGCGGGGGGGATACGCAGTATTTT
TRBJ1-5,-,-,TRBV7-2,CASGPRGDQPQHF,TGTGCCAGCGGCCCTCGGGGGGATCAGCCCCAGCATTTT
TRBJ2-1,-,-,TRBV20-1,CSAKAGLHNEQFF,TGCAGTGCTAAGGCAGGGCTACACAATGAGCAGTTCTTC
TRBJ2-7,few,-,TRBV6-2/TRBV6-3,CASSRAYGDEQYF,TGTGCCAGCAGTCGTGCGTATGGTGACGAGCAGTACTTC
TRBJ2-1,-,-,TRBV5-6,CASSFQSSGEQFF,TGTGCCAGCAGCTTTCAGTCGAGCGGTGAGCAGTTCTTC
TRBJ1-1,few,-,TRBV11-1,CASSRISGYTEAFF,TGTGCCAGCAGCCGAATCTCGGGTTACACTGAAGCTTTCTTT
TRBJ2-2,-,-,TRBV28,CASSREEGELFF,TGTGCCAGCAGCCGGGAAGAAGGGGAGCTGTTTTTT
TRBJ2-5,few,-,TRBV5-1,CASSLAQGAEETQYF,TGCGCCAGCAGCTTGGCTCAAGGGGCAGAAGAGACCCAGTACTTC
TRBJ1-6,-,TRBD1,TRBV6-1,CASSAWRDRPSPLHF,TGTGCCAGCAGTGCTTGGCGGGACAGGCCATCACCCCTCCACTTT
TRBJ2-5,many,-,TRBV10-3,CAISRGETQYF,TGTGCCATCTCTCGGGGCGAGACCCAGTACTTC
TRBJ2-7,few,-,TRBV5-1,CASGPGGYEQYF,TGCGCCAGCGGGCCAGGGGGGTACGAGCAGTACTTC
TRBJ1-2,many,-,TRBV19,CASSISLQDSHYGYTF,TGTGCCAGTAGTATATCCCTCCAAGACAGTCACTATGGCTACACCTTC
TRBJ2-2,once,-,TRBV6-6,CASSYATGYAGELFF,TGTGCCAGCAGTTACGCCACAGGGTATGCCGGGGAGCTGTTTTTT
TRBJ1-6,few,TRBD1,TRBV18,CASSQGQEGTLHF,TGTGCCAGCTCACAGGGACAGGAAGGCACCCTCCACTTT
TRBJ1-4,-,-,TRBV5-1,CASSLDGANEKLFF,TGCGCCAGCAGCTTGGACGGGGCTAATGAAAAACTGTTTTTT
TRBJ1-5,-,-,TRBV7-2,CASSLALQQPQHF,TGTGCCAGCAGCTTAGCGCTGCAACAGCCCCAGCATTTT
TRBJ2-1,-,-,TRBV12-3/TRBV12-4,CASSQGTIQFF,TGTGCCAGCAGTCAGGGGACAATCCAGTTCTTC
TRBJ1-6,-,-,TRBV28,CASSRATGVTSPLHF,TGTGCCAGCAGTCGCGCCACTGGGGTGACTTCACCCCTCCACTTT
TRBJ1-2,-,-,TRBV7-9,CASSATRDTSNYGYTF,TGTGCCAGCAGCGCTACACGGGACACCTCTAACTATGGCTACACCTTC
TRBJ2-6,-,-,TRBV30,CAWIRPGANVLTF,TGTGCCTGGATCAGGCCTGGGGCCAACGTCCTGACTTTC
TRBJ1-1,-,-,TRBV6-2/TRBV6-3,CASSYYSTEAFF,TGTGCCAGCAGTTACTATTCCACTGAAGCTTTCTTT
TRBJ1-2,-,-,TRBV15,CATSTLVGGNGYTF,TGTGCCACCAGCACCCTTGTGGGGGGTAATGGCTACACCTTC
TRBJ1-2,few,-,TRBV25-1,CASSELNYGYTF,TGTGCCAGCAGTGAACTAAACTATGGCTACACCTTC
TRBJ1-6,few,-,TRBV19,CASRYGGRPLHF,TGTGCCAGTAGATATGGCGGACGGCCCCTCCACTTT
TRBJ2-1,-,-,TRBV29-1,CSATDFRDEQFF,TGCAGCGCCACGGACTTCAGGGATGAGCAGTTCTTC
TRBJ1-2,many,TRBD1,TRBV20-1,CSASPGGGYTF,TGCAGTGCTAGTCCAGGGGGTGGCTACACCTTC
TRBJ2-1,few,TRBD2,TRBV7-8,CASSYGLAGGLGEQFF,TGTGCCAGCAGCTACGGACTAGCGGGGGGACTTGGTGAGCAGTTCTTC
TRBJ2-1,few,-,TRBV3-1,CASSQVVPVDSYNEQFF,TGTGCCAGCAGCCAAGTGGTCCCGGTGGACTCCTACAATGAGCAGTTCTTC
TRBJ1-4,few,-,TRBV19,CASSRGDRNEKLFF,TGTGCCAGTAGTAGGGGAGACCGTAATGAAAAACTGTTTTTT
TRBJ2-5,few,-,TRBV3-1,CASSQVPPRETIQETQYF,TGTGCCAGCAGCCAAGTACCCCCACGGGAGACGATCCAAGAGACCCAGTACTTC
TRBJ2-2,-,-,TRBV7-2,CASVPVLSGELFF,TGTGCCAGCGTTCCGGTTCTGTCCGGGGAGCTGTTTTTT
TRBJ1-1,few,TRBD1,TRBV29-1,CSVVTGLSGTEAFF,TGCAGCGTCGTGACAGGGCTTAGTGGCACTGAAGCTTTCTTT
TRBJ2-5,-,-,TRBV10-3,CATALEGETQYF,TGTGCCACCGCGTTGGAAGGAGAGACCCAGTACTTC
TRBJ1-4,few,-,TRBV12-3/TRBV12-4,CASSPGDGLMKLFF,TGTGCCAGCAGTCCGGGCGATGGACTGATGAAACTGTTTTTT